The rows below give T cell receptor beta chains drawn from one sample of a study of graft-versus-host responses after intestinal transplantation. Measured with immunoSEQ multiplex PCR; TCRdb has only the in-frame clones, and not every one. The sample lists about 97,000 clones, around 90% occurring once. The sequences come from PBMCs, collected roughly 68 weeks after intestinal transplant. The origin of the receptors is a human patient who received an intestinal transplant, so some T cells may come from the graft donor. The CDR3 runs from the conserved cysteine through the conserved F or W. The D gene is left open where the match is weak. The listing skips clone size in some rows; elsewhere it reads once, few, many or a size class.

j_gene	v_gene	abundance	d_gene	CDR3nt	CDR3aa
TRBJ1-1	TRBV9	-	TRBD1	TGTGCCAGCAGCGTAACGGACAGGGGTGCTGAAGCTTTCTTT	CASSVTDRGAEAFF
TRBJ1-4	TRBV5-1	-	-	TGCGCCAGCAGCCTAGGGGGTACTAATGAAAAACTGTTTTTT	CASSLGGTNEKLFF
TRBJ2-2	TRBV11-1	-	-	TGTGCCCTCGGTGGTAGCGGGAACACCGGGGAGCTGTTTTTT	CALGGSGNTGELFF
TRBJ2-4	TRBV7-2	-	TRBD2	TGTGCCAGCAGCAATGGGGGGGTGAGGATTCAGTACTTC	CASSNGGVRIQYF
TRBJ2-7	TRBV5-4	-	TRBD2	TGTGCCAGCAGCTTCTCGGGGGGGTCCTACGAGCAGTACTTC	CASSFSGGSYEQYF
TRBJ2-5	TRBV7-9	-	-	TGTGCCAGCAGCTTAATCCTCGAGACCCAGTACTTC	CASSLILETQYF
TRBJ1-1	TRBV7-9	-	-	TGTGCCAGCAGCTTAACGACGGCTAACACTGAAGCTTTCTTT	CASSLTTANTEAFF
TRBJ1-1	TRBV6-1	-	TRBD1	TGTGCCAGCAATACAGGGGCTGAAGCTTTCTTT	CASNTGAEAFF
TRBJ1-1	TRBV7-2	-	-	TGTGCCAGCAACGGCATACAGCTGACTGAAGCTTTCTTT	CASNGIQLTEAFF
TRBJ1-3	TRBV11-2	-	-	TGTGCCAGCAGCCCTCGGATACTCTCTGGAAACACCATATATTTT	CASSPRILSGNTIYF
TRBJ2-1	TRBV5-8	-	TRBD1	TGTGCCAGCAGCCCCGGGACAGGCTTCTACAATGAGCAGTTCTTC	CASSPGTGFYNEQFF
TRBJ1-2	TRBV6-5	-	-	TGTGCCAGCAGTTACTCGATTAGCTATGGCTACACCTTC	CASSYSISYGYTF
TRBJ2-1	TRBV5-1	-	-	TGCGCCAGCAGCTTGGCCTGGGGTGCCCACAATGAGCAGTTCTTC	CASSLAWGAHNEQFF
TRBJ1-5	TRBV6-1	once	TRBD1	TGTGCCAGCAGTGAGGTAGACAGGGGGAGGCAGCCCCAGCATTTT	CASSEVDRGRQPQHF
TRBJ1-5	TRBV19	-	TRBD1	TGTGCCAGTAGTCGTGACAGGGGAGGCAATCAGCCCCAGCATTTT	CASSRDRGGNQPQHF
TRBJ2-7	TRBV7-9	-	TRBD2	TGTGCCAGCAGCCGGACTAGCAACGAGCAGTACTTC	CASSRTSNEQYF
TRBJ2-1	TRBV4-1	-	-	TGCGCCAGCAGCCAAGATGGAGGGCTTCAGTTCTTC	CASSQDGGLQFF
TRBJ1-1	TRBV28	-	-	TGTGCCAGCAGCAGGGAGCGACAAATGAACACTGAAGCTTTCTTT	CASSRERQMNTEAFF
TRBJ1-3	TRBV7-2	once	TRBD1	TGTGCCAGCAGCTTGGTGGGGACAGTCTCTGGAAACACCATATATTTT	CASSLVGTVSGNTIYF
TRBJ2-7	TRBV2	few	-	TGTGCCAGCAGGTATTCCTACGAGCAGTACTTC	CASRYSYEQYF
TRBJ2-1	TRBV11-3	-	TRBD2	TGTGCCAGCAGCTTAGGGGCTAGCGGGGGCCAGTTCTTC	CASSLGASGGQFF
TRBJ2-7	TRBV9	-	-	TGTGCCAGCAGCCCGGGATCGGTCGGCTACGAGCAGTACTTC	CASSPGSVGYEQYF
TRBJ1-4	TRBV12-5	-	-	TGTGCTAGTGGTTTGGGTGAAAAACTGTTTTTT	CASGLGEKLFF
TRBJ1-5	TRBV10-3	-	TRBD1	TGTGCCATCAGTGACCAGGGACAGGGGAGCACCTCACCCCAGCATTTT	CAISDQGQGSTSPQHF
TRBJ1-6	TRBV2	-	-	TGTGCCAGCAGCAGGGATCATAATTCACCCCTCCACTTT	CASSRDHNSPLHF
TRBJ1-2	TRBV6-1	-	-	TGTGCCAGCAGTCCTCAGGGTACCTATGGCTACACCTTC	CASSPQGTYGYTF
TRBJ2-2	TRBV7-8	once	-	TGTGCCAGCAGCTCCAGGACAGTACCCTTGGGGAACACCGGGGAGCTGTTTTTT	CASSSRTVPLGNTGELFF
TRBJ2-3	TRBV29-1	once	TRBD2	TGCAGCGTTGTCAGCGGGGGGGCAGATACGCAGTATTTT	CSVVSGGADTQYF